These T cell receptor beta chains were read from a single sample in a study of lymphopenia after photon versus proton radiotherapy. Clones were sequenced by immunoSEQ multiplex PCR, and TCRdb holds only the in-frame ones, with some missing. The sample consists of more than 45,000 clones, roughly 83% of them appearing once. The sample consisted of peripheral blood, taken from a patient treated with proton-based radiotherapy. The receptors were gathered from a man aged 55 to 69 with pancreatic cancer. Both conserved end residues are part of each CDR3. D genes are given only for firm matches. Only part of the rows carry a size: once, few, many, or a class if the clone is expanded.

v_gene: TRBV5-1
j_gene: TRBJ2-6
d_gene: NA
abundance: NA
CDR3nt: TGCGCCAGCAGCCCGGCTGGGGATGGGGCCAACGTCCTGACTTTC
CDR3aa: CASSPAGDGANVLTF

v_gene: TRBV14
j_gene: TRBJ2-2
d_gene: NA
abundance: NA
CDR3nt: TGTGCCAGCAGCCAAGAGGGGATTAGTACCGGGGAGCTGTTTTTT
CDR3aa: CASSQEGISTGELFF

v_gene: TRBV7-7
j_gene: TRBJ2-6
d_gene: NA
abundance: NA
CDR3nt: TGTGCTAGCAGCCTCAGGCCGTTCCCCTCTGGGGCCAACGTCCTGACTTTC
CDR3aa: CASSLRPFPSGANVLTF

v_gene: TRBV27
j_gene: TRBJ1-5
d_gene: NA
abundance: NA
CDR3nt: TGTGCCAGCAGTTTCTCCGGGACAAAGCAGCCCCAGCATTTT
CDR3aa: CASSFSGTKQPQHF

v_gene: TRBV6-6
j_gene: TRBJ2-3
d_gene: TRBD2
abundance: NA
CDR3nt: TGTGCCAGCAGTTGGACTAGCGGGATAGATACGCAGTATTTT
CDR3aa: CASSWTSGIDTQYF

v_gene: TRBV18
j_gene: TRBJ2-6
d_gene: NA
abundance: NA
CDR3nt: TGTGCCAGCTCACCCTCCTCTGGGGCCAACGTCCTGACTTTC
CDR3aa: CASSPSSGANVLTF

v_gene: TRBV28
j_gene: TRBJ2-1
d_gene: TRBD1
abundance: NA
CDR3nt: TGTGCCAGCACCCAAGGGGGACAGGGGAACAATGAGCAGTTCTTC
CDR3aa: CASTQGGQGNNEQFF

v_gene: TRBV9
j_gene: TRBJ2-3
d_gene: NA
abundance: NA
CDR3nt: TGTGCCAGCAGCGTAGGACTGGGGGGGCTCGCAGATACGCAGTATTTT
CDR3aa: CASSVGLGGLADTQYF

v_gene: TRBV29-1
j_gene: TRBJ2-7
d_gene: TRBD2
abundance: once
CDR3nt: TGCAGCGTTGAGAACCGACTAGCGGGAAGGAACTACGAGCAGTACTTC
CDR3aa: CSVENRLAGRNYEQYF

v_gene: TRBV9
j_gene: TRBJ2-7
d_gene: TRBD2
abundance: few
CDR3nt: TGTGCCAGCAGCGTAGCTAGCGGACCTTTTTACGAGCAGTACTTC
CDR3aa: CASSVASGPFYEQYF

v_gene: TRBV11-2
j_gene: TRBJ2-1
d_gene: NA
abundance: NA
CDR3nt: TGTGCCAGCAGCTTAGAGGTCTGGCAGCAGTTCTTC
CDR3aa: CASSLEVWQQFF

v_gene: TRBV5-1
j_gene: TRBJ2-2
d_gene: NA
abundance: NA
CDR3nt: TGCGCCAGCAGCTTGGGGGTAGACGGGGAGCTGTTTTTT
CDR3aa: CASSLGVDGELFF

v_gene: TRBV5-1
j_gene: TRBJ2-2
d_gene: NA
abundance: NA
CDR3nt: TGCGCCAGCAGCTCCGCCACAGGGCGCACCGGGGAGCTGTTTTTT
CDR3aa: CASSSATGRTGELFF

v_gene: TRBV14
j_gene: TRBJ2-7
d_gene: TRBD1
abundance: NA
CDR3nt: TGTGCCAGCAGCCAGGGACAGGGGTCCTACGAGCAGTACTTC
CDR3aa: CASSQGQGSYEQYF

v_gene: TRBV7-9
j_gene: TRBJ1-5
d_gene: TRBD1
abundance: NA
CDR3nt: TGTGCCAGCTCAATGGGACAGGGGGCGCACCATCAGCCCCAGCATTTT
CDR3aa: CASSMGQGAHHQPQHF

v_gene: TRBV19
j_gene: TRBJ2-7
d_gene: NA
abundance: NA
CDR3nt: TGTGCCAGTAGTACCCGACAGGAGAGGTCCTACGAGCAGTACTTC
CDR3aa: CASSTRQERSYEQYF

v_gene: TRBV5-6
j_gene: TRBJ1-5
d_gene: TRBD1
abundance: NA
CDR3nt: TGTGCCAGCAGCTTAAGGCAGGGGGCGCCGGGCAATCAGCCCCAGCATTTT
CDR3aa: CASSLRQGAPGNQPQHF

v_gene: TRBV19
j_gene: TRBJ1-5
d_gene: NA
abundance: NA
CDR3nt: TGTGCCAGTAGCTTGGAGGGGGACACTTTCTCGAGCAATCAGCCCCAGCATTTT
CDR3aa: CASSLEGDTFSSNQPQHF

v_gene: TRBV5-1
j_gene: TRBJ2-7
d_gene: NA
abundance: NA
CDR3nt: TGCGCCAGCAGCCTTGGGCGTCGAGCCTACGAGCAGTACTTC
CDR3aa: CASSLGRRAYEQYF

v_gene: TRBV4-1
j_gene: TRBJ1-2
d_gene: TRBD1
abundance: NA
CDR3nt: TGCGCCAGCAGCCAAGGGGACAGACCCCCGGCCGGCTACACCTTC
CDR3aa: CASSQGDRPPAGYTF

v_gene: TRBV5-1
j_gene: TRBJ2-7
d_gene: NA
abundance: NA
CDR3nt: TGCGCCAGCAGCTCGGCCGGGCAATTCTACGAGCAGTACTTC
CDR3aa: CASSSAGQFYEQYF

v_gene: TRBV29-1
j_gene: TRBJ2-1
d_gene: NA
abundance: once
CDR3nt: TGCAGCGTTGATGTGGCGGGGTTATACAATGAGCAGTTCTTC
CDR3aa: CSVDVAGLYNEQFF

v_gene: TRBV9
j_gene: TRBJ2-4
d_gene: NA
abundance: NA
CDR3nt: TGTGCCAGCAGCCAAATGGGGGAAGGGGTCATTCAGTACTTC
CDR3aa: CASSQMGEGVIQYF

v_gene: TRBV27
j_gene: TRBJ1-1
d_gene: NA
abundance: NA
CDR3nt: TGTGCCAGCAGTTCAACAGGGAGATCTGAAGCTTTCTTT
CDR3aa: CASSSTGRSEAFF

v_gene: TRBV7-6
j_gene: TRBJ2-2
d_gene: TRBD2
abundance: NA
CDR3nt: TGTGCATCCCGACTAGCGGTCAACACCGGGGAGCTGTTTTTT
CDR3aa: CASRLAVNTGELFF

v_gene: TRBV10-3
j_gene: TRBJ2-3
d_gene: NA
abundance: NA
CDR3nt: TGTGCCATCGCGGGGATCACAGATACGCAGTATTTT
CDR3aa: CAIAGITDTQYF

v_gene: TRBV19
j_gene: TRBJ1-6
d_gene: TRBD1
abundance: NA
CDR3nt: TGTGCCAGTAGCCCGACGGACAGGGGGCACGGTTTGGCCCTCCACTTT
CDR3aa: CASSPTDRGHGLALHF

v_gene: TRBV11-3
j_gene: TRBJ1-1
d_gene: NA
abundance: NA
CDR3nt: TGTGCCAGCAGCAAGACAGGGAACACTGAAGCTTTCTTT
CDR3aa: CASSKTGNTEAFF

v_gene: TRBV20-1
j_gene: TRBJ2-7
d_gene: TRBD1
abundance: NA
CDR3nt: TGCAGTGCTAGGAGGGGGCGCGAGCAGTACTTC
CDR3aa: CSARRGREQYF

v_gene: TRBV6-6
j_gene: TRBJ1-4
d_gene: NA
abundance: NA
CDR3nt: TGTGCCAGCAGTTACTCGGGTGCAACTAATGAAAAACTGTTTTTT
CDR3aa: CASSYSGATNEKLFF

v_gene: TRBV6-6
j_gene: TRBJ2-6
d_gene: NA
abundance: NA
CDR3nt: TGTGCCAGCATTGCGAGCTCTGGGGCCAACGTCCTGACTTTC
CDR3aa: CASIASSGANVLTF

v_gene: TRBV28
j_gene: TRBJ1-1
d_gene: TRBD1
abundance: NA
CDR3nt: TGTGCCAGCAGCGACAGGGGAAACACTGAAGCTTTCTTT
CDR3aa: CASSDRGNTEAFF

v_gene: TRBV6-1
j_gene: TRBJ2-2
d_gene: TRBD2
abundance: once
CDR3nt: TGTGCCAGCAGTGAAATAGCGGGCGGGGAGCTGTTTTTT
CDR3aa: CASSEIAGGELFF

v_gene: TRBV11-3
j_gene: TRBJ1-1
d_gene: NA
abundance: NA
CDR3nt: TGTGCCAGCAGCTTAGGCGGACCGAACACTGAAGCTTTCTTT
CDR3aa: CASSLGGPNTEAFF

v_gene: TRBV9
j_gene: TRBJ2-2
d_gene: NA
abundance: NA
CDR3nt: TGTGCCAGCACCCGAAACTTACTCACCGGGGAGCTGTTTTTT
CDR3aa: CASTRNLLTGELFF

v_gene: TRBV6-1
j_gene: TRBJ2-7
d_gene: NA
abundance: NA
CDR3nt: TGTGCCAGCAGTACTAGGGACTACGAGCAGTACTTC
CDR3aa: CASSTRDYEQYF

v_gene: TRBV7-9
j_gene: TRBJ2-1
d_gene: TRBD2
abundance: NA
CDR3nt: TGTGCCAGCAGCCAACTAGCGGGAGTAGGTAATGAGCAGTTCTTC
CDR3aa: CASSQLAGVGNEQFF

v_gene: TRBV27
j_gene: TRBJ1-2
d_gene: NA
abundance: NA
CDR3nt: TGTGCCCGACGGCATAATACAGGGATCGGCTACACCTTC
CDR3aa: CARRHNTGIGYTF

v_gene: TRBV2
j_gene: TRBJ2-2
d_gene: TRBD1
abundance: NA
CDR3nt: TGTGCCAGCAGTGAAAACAGGGGGAAAACCGGGGAGCTGTTTTTT
CDR3aa: CASSENRGKTGELFF

v_gene: TRBV5-1
j_gene: TRBJ2-3
d_gene: NA
abundance: NA
CDR3nt: TGCGCCAGCAGCTTAGGGGGTGTGACAGATACGCAGTATTTT
CDR3aa: CASSLGGVTDTQYF

v_gene: TRBV4-1
j_gene: TRBJ2-5
d_gene: NA
abundance: NA
CDR3nt: TGCGCCAGCAGCCAAGGCTCCAGGGAAGAGACCCAGTACTTC
CDR3aa: CASSQGSREETQYF